This TCR beta chain was retrieved from a study of blood T cell repertoires in COVID-19. Study at large: Samples of COVID-19 (acute and convalescent) were obtained from the United States, Italy and Spain. T cells, B-cell-depleted T cells, or PBMCs provided the cDNA or gDNA that served as material.

Trimming took off 4 bases at V and 6 bases at J, with 17 bases between the two ends. Looked up from germline, CDR1 is SGHRS and CDR2 is YFSETQ. The CDR3 is 15 residues long. In the authors' workflow: Amplification from reference gene primers served as the basis for estimated nucleated cell counts. Libraries were prepared by immunoSEQ multiplex PCR; TCRdb keeps only in-frame clonotypes and omits some of them. The V and J calls and the clone size are those of that table, but D and trimming were determined from the DNA. The table shows roughly 97,000 clones, with roughly 80% occurring only once. The gene calls are TRBV5-1 and TRBJ2-4, with D possibly TRBD1 on 8 matching bases. This receptor was taken from a man aged 55 to 69 with acute or convalescent COVID-19. The material sequenced was peripheral blood. CDR3 nucleotides: TGCGCCAGCAGCCTTCCGACAGGGGAGGGAAACATTCAGTACTTC. This encodes CASSLPTGEGNIQYF.